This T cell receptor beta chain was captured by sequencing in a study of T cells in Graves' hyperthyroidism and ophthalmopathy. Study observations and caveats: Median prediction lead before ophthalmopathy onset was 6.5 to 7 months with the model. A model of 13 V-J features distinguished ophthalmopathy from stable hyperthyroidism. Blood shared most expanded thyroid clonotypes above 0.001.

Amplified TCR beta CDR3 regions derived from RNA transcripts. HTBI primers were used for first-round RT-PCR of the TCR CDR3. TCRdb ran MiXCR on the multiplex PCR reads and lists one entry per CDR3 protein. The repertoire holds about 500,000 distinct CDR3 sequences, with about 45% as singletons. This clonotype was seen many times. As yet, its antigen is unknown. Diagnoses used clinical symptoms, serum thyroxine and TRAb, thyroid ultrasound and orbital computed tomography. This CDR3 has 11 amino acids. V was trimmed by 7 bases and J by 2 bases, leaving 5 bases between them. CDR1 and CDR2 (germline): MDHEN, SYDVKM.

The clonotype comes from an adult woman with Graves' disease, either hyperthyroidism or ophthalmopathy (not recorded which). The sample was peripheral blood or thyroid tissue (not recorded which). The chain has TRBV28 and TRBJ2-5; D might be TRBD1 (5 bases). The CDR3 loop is CASTGQETQYF. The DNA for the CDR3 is TGTGCCAGCACAGGGCAAGAGACCCAGTACTTC. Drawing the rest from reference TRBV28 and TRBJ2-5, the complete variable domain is DVKVTQSSRYLVKRTGEKVFLECVQDMDHENMFWYRQDPGLGLRLIYFSYDVKMKEKGDIPEGYSVSREKKERFSLILESASTNQTSMYLCASTGQETQYFGPGTRLLVL.